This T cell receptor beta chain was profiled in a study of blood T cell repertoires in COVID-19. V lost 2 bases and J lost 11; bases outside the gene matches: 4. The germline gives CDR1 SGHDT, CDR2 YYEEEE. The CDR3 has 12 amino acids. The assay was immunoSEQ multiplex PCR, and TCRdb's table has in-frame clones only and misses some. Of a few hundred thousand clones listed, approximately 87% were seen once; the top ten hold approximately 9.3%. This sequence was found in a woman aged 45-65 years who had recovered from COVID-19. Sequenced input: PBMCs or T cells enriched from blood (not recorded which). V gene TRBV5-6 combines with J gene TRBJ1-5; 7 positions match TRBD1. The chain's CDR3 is CASSLIRGSQHF. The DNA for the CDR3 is TGTGCCAGCAGCTTAATCAGGGGGTCCCAGCATTTT.